These 2 T cell receptor beta chains were sequenced from one sample in a study of blood T cell repertoires in COVID-19. The table came from immunoSEQ multiplex PCR; TCRdb's copy has only in-frame clones and leaves some out. The sample carries about 250,000 clones, 87% recorded once. Sequenced: peripheral blood. The receptors here all came from a man aged 18 to 30 with active or convalescent COVID-19.

This clone was counted a single time. The genes are TRBV6-4 and TRBJ1-1; D gene ambiguous. The germline gives CDR1 MRHNA, CDR2 SNTAGT. V lost 5 bases to trimming and J lost 0 bases, with 7 bases between them. The CDR3 extends over 13 amino acids. CDR3 nucleotides: TGTGCCAGCAGTTTGAGAGTGAACACTGAAGCTTTCTTT. The encoded protein is CASSLRVNTEAFF.

This rearrangement joins TRBV19 to TRBJ2-2; 9 bases match TRBD2. The germline V gene encodes CDR1 LNHDA and CDR2 SQIVND (reference sequence). J was trimmed by 3 bases and V by 7 bases; bases with no gene match: 12. The CDR3 is 17 amino acids. The CDR3 DNA is TGTGCCAGTATTCGGATAGCGGGAGCTTGGGACACCGGGGAGCTGTTTTTT. This gives the protein CASIRIAGAWDTGELFF.